A single sample is the source of the 5 T cell receptor beta chains below, sequenced in a study of blood T cell repertoires in COVID-19. Data came from immunoSEQ multiplex PCR; TCRdb stores just in-frame clones and leaves some out. The sample carries approximately 230,000 clones, approximately 82% recorded once. What was sequenced was PBMCs or T cells enriched from blood (not recorded which). These receptors originate from a man aged 40-49 years who had recovered from COVID-19.

This clone was detected a few times. The chain combines TRBV5-4 with TRBJ2-5, with a possible D match to TRBD2 (5 bases). Germline assignment: CDR1 SGHNT and CDR2 YYREEE (reference sequence). CDR3 length equals 13 residues. With 3 bases removed from V and 5 bases from J, the gap between germline ends came to 11 bases. The CDR3 loop reads CASSYDYVETQYF. In DNA, the CDR3 is TGTGCCAGCAGCTATGACTACGTGGAGACCCAGTACTTC.

The rearrangement joins TRBV11-3 to TRBJ1-1; D uncertain. Germline values: CDR1 SGHNT, CDR2 YENEEA. The CDR3 totals 13 residues. V was pared by 2 bases and J by 1 base, with 5 bases between. The CDR3 coding sequence is TGTGCCAGCAGCTTAACACAGAACACTGAAGCTTTCTTT. It is translated as CASSLTQNTEAFF. Using reference TRBV11-3 and TRBJ1-1 for the parts outside the CDR3, the full variable domain is EAGVVQSPRYKIIEKKQPVAFWCNPISGHNTLYWYLQNLGQGPELLIRYENEEAVDDSQLPKDRFSAERLKGVDSTLKIQPAELGDSAVYLCASSLTQNTEAFFGQGTRLTVV.

The CDR3 is CASSATGRQETQYF. The DNA for the CDR3 is TGTGCCAGCAGCGCGACAGGGCGCCAAGAGACCCAGTACTTC. This rearrangement joins TRBV7-2 to TRBJ2-5; 7 nucleotides match TRBD1. Germline CDR1 reads SGHTA; CDR2 reads FQGNSA. The CDR3 contains 14 residues. After removal of 5 bases from V and 1 base from J, the junction contained 4 bases not matched to a gene.

The genes are TRBV5-8 and TRBJ2-5; TRBD1 might be the D (5 bases). The V end lost 4 bases, the J end lost 3 bases, and 10 bases lay between the germline ends. Germline V gene lookup returns CDR1 SGHTS and CDR2 YDEGEE. The CDR3 contains 13 residues. CDR3 coding DNA: TGTGCCAGCAGCCCCAGGGTTAAAGAGACCCAGTACTTC. Translated, it gives CASSPRVKETQYF.

CDR3 sequence reads: CSADGEIEQYF. The CDR3 DNA sequence: TGCAGTGCTGACGGGGAGATCGAGCAGTACTTC. The chain combines TRBV20-1 with TRBJ2-7, with D perhaps matching TRBD2 (5 bases). Germline lookup yields CDR1 DFQATT and CDR2 SNEGSKA (reference sequence). Deletions cut 5 bases from V and 6 bases from J, with 11 bases between. The CDR3 spans 11 residues.